Reported below is one T cell receptor beta chain. Its antigen remains unidentified. The germline gives CDR1 GTSNPN, CDR2 SVGIG (reference sequence). Trimming removed 2 bases at V and 2 bases at J, with 10 bases between. CDR3 length: 13 amino acids. This sample stems from a study of cytomegalovirus exposure and HLA in healthy donors. Study-wide results and limits: Certain sequence variants were highly shared and formed a cluster, and this cluster was likely a sequencing artifact. It was reported that the classifier diagnosed cytomegalovirus status with high specificity and sensitivity in both the original and validation cohorts. The study carried out a later analysis of TCR beta sequences. It associated 15,000 to 20,000 of them with specific HLA alleles at a false discovery rate of 0.05. Immune exposure information comprised only CMV serostatus.

Primers: 60 Vbeta forward and 13 Jbeta reverse. The method was immunoSEQ multiplex PCR; TCRdb's version includes in-frame clones alone and lacks a portion of them. Found here are about 130,000 clones, about 82% of them singletons; the top ten hold approximately 1.1%. Specimen: PBMCs. J is TRBJ2-7 and V is TRBV30, with D possibly being TRBD2 (5 bases). The TCR sequence derives from a boy under 18 in good health and CMV-seronegative. The CDR3 coding sequence is TGTGCCTGGAGTCAACTCGGGGCCTACGAGCAGTACTTC. Its protein product is CAWSQLGAYEQYF.